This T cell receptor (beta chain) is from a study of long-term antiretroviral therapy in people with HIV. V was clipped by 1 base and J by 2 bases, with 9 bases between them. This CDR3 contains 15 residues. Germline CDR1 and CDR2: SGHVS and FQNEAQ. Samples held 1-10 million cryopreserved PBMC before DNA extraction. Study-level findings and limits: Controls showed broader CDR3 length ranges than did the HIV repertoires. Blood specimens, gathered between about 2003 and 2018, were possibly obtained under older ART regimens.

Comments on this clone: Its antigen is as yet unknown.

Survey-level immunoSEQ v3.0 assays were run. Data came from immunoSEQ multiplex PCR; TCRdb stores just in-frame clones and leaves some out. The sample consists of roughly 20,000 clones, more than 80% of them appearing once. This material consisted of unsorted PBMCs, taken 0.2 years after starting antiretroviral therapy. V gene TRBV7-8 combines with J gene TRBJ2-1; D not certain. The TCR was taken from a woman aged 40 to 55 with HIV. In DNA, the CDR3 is TGTGCCAGCAGCTTAGTGGTAGTCGCCTACAATGAGCAGTTCTTC. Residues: CASSLVVVAYNEQFF.